This T cell receptor (beta chain) comes out of a study of coeliac disease. Broader study findings: Few TRB amino acid sequences were shared between samples; most were unique.

The repertoire was sequenced with immunoSEQ multiplex PCR; TCRdb's copy has only in-frame clones and lacks some. The sample includes more than 5,500 clones, around 70% of them seen just once. Trimming left V 1 base short and J 0 bases short, with 10 bases between. Germline V gene lookup returns CDR1 SGHDN and CDR2 FVKESK. The CDR3 sequence is 16 residues long. For this clone: What it binds is unknown.

The clonotype originates from a man in his 70s with active celiac disease. The rearrangement uses TRBV14 and TRBJ2-4; D is perhaps TRBD1 (5 bases). The sequencing input was lymphocytes from the gut lamina propria. CDR3 residues: CASSQATGLAKNIQYF. The CDR3 DNA is TGTGCCAGCAGCCAAGCTACAGGATTAGCCAAAAACATTCAGTACTTC.